Listed below are T cell receptor beta chains from one sample, sequenced in a study of blood T cells in healthy people across ages. From the 5' RACE reads, TCRdb called clonotypes with MiXCR, one entry per CDR3 protein. The sample carries some 730,000 distinct CDR3 sequences, 22% recorded once. Material: blood. Receptor source: a man between 65 and 80 years old in good health. CDR3s include the opening cysteine and the closing phenylalanine or tryptophan. The order of the fields is D gene, J gene, clone size, V gene, CDR3 DNA, CDR3 protein. The D gene is left open where the match is weak. Size is omitted from some rows. Given values are once, few, many or a class for expanded clones.

D: -
J: TRBJ2-5
size: -
V: TRBV27
DNA: TGTGCCCGCACCCCGAGTAGGGCAGGTACACAAGAGACCCAGTACTTC
CDR3: CARTPSRAGTQETQYF

D: -
J: TRBJ1-1
size: few
V: TRBV20-1
DNA: TGCAGTGCTAGGGATGTCCGTGGGAACACTGAAGCTTTCTTT
CDR3: CSARDVRGNTEAFF

D: -
J: TRBJ2-5
size: -
V: TRBV5-1
DNA: TGCGCCAGCAGCTTGTTCACGGCAGAGACCCAGTACTTC
CDR3: CASSLFTAETQYF

D: TRBD2
J: TRBJ2-5
size: -
V: TRBV20-1
DNA: TGCAGTGCTATCATAGCGGGAAAAGAGACCCAGTACTTC
CDR3: CSAIIAGKETQYF

D: TRBD1
J: TRBJ1-1
size: -
V: TRBV2
DNA: TGTGCCAGCAGGCGGGACAGGGGACGCGGGTATGAAGCTTTCTTT
CDR3: CASRRDRGRGYEAFF

D: -
J: TRBJ2-7
size: -
V: TRBV18
DNA: TGTGCCAGCTCACCACGACAGGGAGGCTACGAGCAATACTTC
CDR3: CASSPRQGGYEQYF

D: -
J: TRBJ1-1
size: few
V: TRBV20-1
DNA: TGCAGTGCTAGAGAAGGGGGAGATCGCACTGAAGCTTTCTTT
CDR3: CSAREGGDRTEAFF

D: -
J: TRBJ1-1
size: -
V: TRBV19
DNA: TGTGCCAGTAGTATAGATTCTCTGGGGGGGAGTACTGAAGCTTTCTTT
CDR3: CASSIDSLGGSTEAFF

D: -
J: TRBJ1-2
size: many
V: TRBV6-5
DNA: TGTGCCAGCAGTTACGGGGGTGGTGGCTACACCTTC
CDR3: CASSYGGGGYTF

D: -
J: TRBJ1-4
size: -
V: TRBV6-5
DNA: TGTGCCAGCAACTCGGGAGGTACTAATGAAAAACTGTTTTTT
CDR3: CASNSGGTNEKLFF

D: -
J: TRBJ2-5
size: few
V: TRBV14
DNA: TGTGCCAGCAGCCAAGGATTCTTTACGCTCCTTGAGACCCAGTACTTC
CDR3: CASSQGFFTLLETQYF

D: TRBD1
J: TRBJ1-4
size: -
V: TRBV12-3/TRBV12-4
DNA: TGTGCCAGCAGTTGGACAGGGCAGTCGGGTGAAAAGCTGTTTTTT
CDR3: CASSWTGQSGEKLFF

D: -
J: TRBJ1-4
size: -
V: TRBV7-2
DNA: TGTGCCAGCAGCTTACAGGGCCACGTGGCAACTAATGAAAAACTGTTTTTT
CDR3: CASSLQGHVATNEKLFF

D: -
J: TRBJ1-1
size: -
V: TRBV12-3/TRBV12-4
DNA: TGTGCCAGCTCTACTAGAGGAAACACTGAAGCTTTCTTT
CDR3: CASSTRGNTEAFF

D: -
J: TRBJ2-3
size: -
V: TRBV5-6
DNA: TGTGCCAGCAGCTTGCTAGGCACGGCAGATACGCAGTATTTT
CDR3: CASSLLGTADTQYF

D: -
J: TRBJ2-5
size: -
V: TRBV28
DNA: TGTGCCAGCGGCCCCTATCCCCAAGAGACCCAGTACTTC
CDR3: CASGPYPQETQYF

D: -
J: TRBJ2-1
size: few
V: TRBV12-3/TRBV12-4
DNA: TGTGCCAGCAGTTTAATGGAAACTAGGCATGAGCAGTTCTTC
CDR3: CASSLMETRHEQFF

D: -
J: TRBJ2-6
size: -
V: TRBV29-1
DNA: TGCAGCGTGCACGGCGGTGGGGCCAACGTCCTGACTTTC
CDR3: CSVHGGGANVLTF

D: -
J: TRBJ1-1
size: few
V: TRBV20-1
DNA: TGCAGTGCTGGAAAGAGGATCACAGTGGGCACTGAAGCTTTCTTT
CDR3: CSAGKRITVGTEAFF

D: -
J: TRBJ1-1
size: few
V: TRBV6-6
DNA: TGTGCCAGCAGTTACTCGGCAGAGAACACTGAAGCTTTCTTT
CDR3: CASSYSAENTEAFF

D: -
J: TRBJ2-3
size: -
V: TRBV3-1
DNA: TGTGCCAGCAGCCAATTCCAGGCGAGCACAGATACGCAGTATTTT
CDR3: CASSQFQASTDTQYF

D: -
J: TRBJ1-1
size: many
V: TRBV27
DNA: TGTGCCAGCAGTTTACGGGGGGAGAACACTGAAGCTTTCTTT
CDR3: CASSLRGENTEAFF

D: -
J: TRBJ2-3
size: few
V: TRBV5-1
DNA: TGCGCCAGCAGCCCGGGGACCGGTCCCACAGATACGCAGTATTTT
CDR3: CASSPGTGPTDTQYF

D: -
J: TRBJ2-2
size: few
V: TRBV7-2
DNA: TGTGCCAGCAGCTTAGTGGGTCGGACGAACACCGGGGAGCTGTTTTTT
CDR3: CASSLVGRTNTGELFF

D: TRBD2
J: TRBJ2-7
size: few
V: TRBV20-1
DNA: TGCAGTGCTTCCCTAGCGGGGACTCACGAGCAGTACTTC
CDR3: CSASLAGTHEQYF

D: TRBD1
J: TRBJ2-6
size: few
V: TRBV5-5
DNA: TGTGCCACCCGACAGGGTTGGCAATCTGGGGCCAACGTCCTGACTTTC
CDR3: CATRQGWQSGANVLTF

D: TRBD1
J: TRBJ1-2
size: -
V: TRBV19
DNA: TGTGCCAGTAGACCGGACAGGTCGGACGGCTACACCTTC
CDR3: CASRPDRSDGYTF

D: TRBD2
J: TRBJ2-5
size: -
V: TRBV4-2
DNA: TGTGCCAGCAGCCTGGGACTAGTGGGGCCCCTGGGAGAGACCCAGTACTTC
CDR3: CASSLGLVGPLGETQYF